The next 10 T cell receptor beta chains were all read from a single sample in a study of cytomegalovirus exposure and HLA in healthy donors. Amplification used 60 Vbeta primers and 13 Jbeta primers. This table comes from immunoSEQ multiplex PCR, and its TCRdb copy is limited to in-frame clones, with some not included. The sample holds fewer than 200,000 clones, roughly 82% seen once. The specimen was PBMCs. The receptors were sampled from a girl under 18 in good health and CMV-seropositive.

With respect to this clone: One end of the junction fails to match germline, which may point to a read error. The DNA for the CDR3 is TGTGCTAGCAGCTTGACCGACGGGTCCCGGACCCAGTACTTC. It is translated as CASSLTDGSRTQYF. J is TRBJ2-5 and V is TRBV7-7; no clear D gene. The CDR3 sequence is 14 residues long. The germline V gene encodes CDR1 SSHAT and CDR2 FNYEAQ (reference sequence). Full variable domain (missing parts from reference TRBV7-7 and TRBJ2-5): GAGVSQSPRYKVTKRGQDVTLRCDPISSHATLYWYQQALGQGPEFLTYFNYEAQPDKSGLPSDRFSAERPEGSISTLTIQRTEQRDSAMYRCASSLTDGSRTQYFGPGTRLLVL.

V and J are TRBV4-3 and TRBJ1-1; no firm D call. This CDR3 has 14 amino acids. V was trimmed by 1 base and J by 5 bases, leaving 11 bases between them. CDR1 and CDR2 from the germline V gene are LGHNA and YSLEER. The CDR3 bases are TGCGCCAGCAGCCAAGTTACGGAGGGTACTGAAGCTTTCTTT. It is translated as CASSQVTEGTEAFF.

This chain joins TRBV25-1 and TRBJ1-1, with unresolved D. CDR3 length equals 14 residues. Germline V gene sequence: CDR1 MGHDK, CDR2 SYGVNS. V lost 3 bases, J lost 5 bases, and 13 bases lay in between. CDR3 bases: TGTGCCAGCAGTGACCACCGAGATGAAACTGAAGCTTTCTTT. Its protein is CASSDHRDETEAFF.

The table lists this clone with a few counts. This chain uses TRBV5-8 with TRBJ1-2; no clear D. The CDR3 loop spans 13 amino acids. V was trimmed by 5 bases and J by 3 bases, leaving 11 bases between them. The germline gives CDR1 SGHTS, CDR2 YDEGEE. In nucleotides, the CDR3 is TGTGCCAGCAGTGACTGGAGGGACTATGGCTACACCTTC. It codes for CASSDWRDYGYTF.

The rearrangement links TRBV27 to TRBJ2-2; 9 nucleotides line up with TRBD1. In germline, CDR1 is MNHEY, CDR2 SMNVEV (reference sequence). V gave up 6 bases and J gave up 6 bases; unmatched junction bases: 11. The CDR3 covers 16 residues. The CDR3 is CASRRPGTGKAGELFF. DNA of the CDR3: TGTGCCAGCAGGCGACCCGGGACAGGGAAGGCCGGGGAGCTGTTTTTT.

This clone appeared a single time. CDR3 sequence: CASRQEAGTEQYF. For the CDR3, the DNA is TGTGCCAGCAGGCAGGAGGCGGGGACCGAGCAGTACTTC. V and J are TRBV6-4 and TRBJ2-7; weak D call: TRBD2 (6 bases). Germline loops: CDR1 MRHNA, CDR2 SNTAGT. CDR3 length: 13 amino acids. Trimming cost V 6 bases and J 6 bases, with 15 bases left between them.

V and J are TRBV6-5 and TRBJ1-1; D possibly corresponds to TRBD1 (5 bases). This CDR3 is built from 15 residues. Germline V CDR1 and CDR2: MNHEY, SVGAGI. V lost 7 bases, J lost 4 bases, and 19 bases lay in between. CDR3 loop: CASINAPGRSTEAFF. Here the CDR3 DNA reads TGTGCCAGCATTAACGCCCCAGGGAGGAGCACTGAAGCTTTCTTT.

This sequence joins TRBV7-9 and TRBJ1-1; possibly TRBD1 for D (6 bases). CDR1 and CDR2 from the germline V gene are SEHNR and FQNEAQ (reference sequence). The CDR3 is 14 residues long. V was shortened by 1 base and J by 4 bases, with 10 bases between the two germline ends. The CDR3 bases are TGTGCCAGCAGCTTAGTCAGGGGCGCCACTGAAGCTTTCTTT. It encodes CASSLVRGATEAFF.

Only a few counts were recorded for this clone. The gene calls are TRBV7-2 and TRBJ2-7; weak D call: TRBD1 (5 bases). Germline V gene sequence: CDR1 SGHTA, CDR2 FQGNSA. The V end lost 5 bases, the J end lost 0 bases, and 11 bases lay between the germline ends. The CDR3 length is 14 residues. For the CDR3, the DNA is TGTGCCAGCAGCGAAGACAGTAGCTCCTACGAGCAGTACTTC. Translated: CASSEDSSSYEQYF.

The chain employs TRBV6-5 and TRBJ2-1; tentatively, D is TRBD2 (5 bases). CDR1 and CDR2 from the germline V gene are MNHEY and SVGAGI. The ends were cut back, 9 bases at V and 0 bases at J, with 15 bases in the middle. The CDR3 runs 15 residues. The CDR3 loop is CASALLEDSYNEQFF. As DNA, the CDR3 is TGTGCCAGTGCCCTACTAGAGGACTCCTACAATGAGCAGTTCTTC.